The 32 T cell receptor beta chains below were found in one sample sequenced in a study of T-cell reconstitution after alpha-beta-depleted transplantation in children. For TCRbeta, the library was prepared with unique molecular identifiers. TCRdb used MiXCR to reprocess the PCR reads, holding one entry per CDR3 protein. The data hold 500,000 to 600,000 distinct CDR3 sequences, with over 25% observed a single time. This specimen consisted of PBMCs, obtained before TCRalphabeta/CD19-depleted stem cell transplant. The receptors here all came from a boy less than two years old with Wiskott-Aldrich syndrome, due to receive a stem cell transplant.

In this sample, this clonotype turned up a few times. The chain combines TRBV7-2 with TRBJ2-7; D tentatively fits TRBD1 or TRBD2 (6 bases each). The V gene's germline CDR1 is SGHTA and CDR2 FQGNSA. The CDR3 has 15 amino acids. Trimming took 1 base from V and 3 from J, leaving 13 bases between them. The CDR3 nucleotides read TGTGCCAGCAGCTTAGGTCGGCGGGACAACTACGAGCAGTACTTC. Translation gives CASSLGRRDNYEQYF.

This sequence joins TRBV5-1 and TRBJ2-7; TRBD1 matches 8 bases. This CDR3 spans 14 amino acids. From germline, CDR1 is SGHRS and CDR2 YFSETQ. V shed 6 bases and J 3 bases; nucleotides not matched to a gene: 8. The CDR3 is CASTSGQGSYEQYF. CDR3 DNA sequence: TGCGCCAGCACCTCTGGACAGGGTAGCTACGAGCAGTACTTC.

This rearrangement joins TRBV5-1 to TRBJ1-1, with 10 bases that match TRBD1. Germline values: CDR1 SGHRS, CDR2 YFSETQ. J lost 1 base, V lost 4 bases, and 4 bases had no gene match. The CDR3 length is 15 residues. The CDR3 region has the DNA TGCGCCAGCAGCGACGGGGACAGGGGGAACACTGAAGCTTTCTTT. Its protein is CASSDGDRGNTEAFF. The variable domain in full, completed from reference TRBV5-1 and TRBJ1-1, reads KAGVTQTPRYLIKTRGQQVTLSCSPISGHRSVSWYQQTPGQGLQFLFEYFSETQRNKGNFPGRFSGRQFSNSRSEMNVSTLELGDSALYLCASSDGDRGNTEAFFGQGTRLTVV.

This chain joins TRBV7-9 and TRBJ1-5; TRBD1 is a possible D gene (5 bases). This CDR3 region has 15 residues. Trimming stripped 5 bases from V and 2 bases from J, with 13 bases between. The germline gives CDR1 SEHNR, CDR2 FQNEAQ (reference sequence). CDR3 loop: CASSPGDGGNQPQHF. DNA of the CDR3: TGTGCCAGCAGCCCCGGGGACGGAGGCAATCAGCCCCAGCATTTT.

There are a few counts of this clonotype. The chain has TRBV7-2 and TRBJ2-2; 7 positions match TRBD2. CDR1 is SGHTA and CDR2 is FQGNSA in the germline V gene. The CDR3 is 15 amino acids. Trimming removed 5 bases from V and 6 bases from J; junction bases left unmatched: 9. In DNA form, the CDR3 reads TGTGCCAGCAGCCCGGCGGGGGTTGTGGCCGGGGAGCTGTTTTTT. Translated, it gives CASSPAGVVAGELFF.

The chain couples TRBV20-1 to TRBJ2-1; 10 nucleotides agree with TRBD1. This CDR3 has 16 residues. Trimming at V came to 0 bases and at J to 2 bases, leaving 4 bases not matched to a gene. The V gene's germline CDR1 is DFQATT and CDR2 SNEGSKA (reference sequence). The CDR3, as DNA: TGCAGTGCTAGAGATCCAGGGACAGGGGCCTACAATGAGCAGTTCTTC. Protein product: CSARDPGTGAYNEQFF.

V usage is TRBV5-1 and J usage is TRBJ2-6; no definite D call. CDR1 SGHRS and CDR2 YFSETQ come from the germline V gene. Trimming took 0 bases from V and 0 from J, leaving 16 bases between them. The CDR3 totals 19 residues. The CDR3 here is CASSLVVGQAISGANVLTF. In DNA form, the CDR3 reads TGCGCCAGCAGCTTGGTGGTCGGGCAAGCCATCTCTGGGGCCAACGTCCTGACTTTC.

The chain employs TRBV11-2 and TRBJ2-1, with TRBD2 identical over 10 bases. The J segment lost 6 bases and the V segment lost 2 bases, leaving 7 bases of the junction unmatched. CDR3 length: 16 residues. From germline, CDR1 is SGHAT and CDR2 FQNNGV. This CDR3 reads CASSLPSGRARNEQFF. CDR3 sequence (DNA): TGTGCCAGCAGCTTACCCAGCGGGAGGGCCCGCAATGAGCAGTTCTTC.

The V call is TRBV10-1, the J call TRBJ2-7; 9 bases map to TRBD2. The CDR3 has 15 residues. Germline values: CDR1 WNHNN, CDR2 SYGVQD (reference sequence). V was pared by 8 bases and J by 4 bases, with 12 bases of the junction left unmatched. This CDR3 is CASPRVLLAGYEQYF. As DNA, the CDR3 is TGCGCCAGCCCGAGGGTACTACTAGCGGGTTACGAGCAGTACTTC.

CDR3 sequence: CASRHDRGGRETQYF. The CDR3 region has the DNA TGTGCCAGCAGGCACGACAGGGGCGGAAGAGAGACCCAGTACTTC. The J gene is TRBJ2-5, the V gene TRBV28; 8 bases line up with TRBD1. Germline CDR1 reads MDHEN; CDR2 reads SYDVKM. The CDR3 is made up of 15 amino acids. The V segment lost 6 bases and the J segment 4 bases; nucleotides outside the gene matches: 10.

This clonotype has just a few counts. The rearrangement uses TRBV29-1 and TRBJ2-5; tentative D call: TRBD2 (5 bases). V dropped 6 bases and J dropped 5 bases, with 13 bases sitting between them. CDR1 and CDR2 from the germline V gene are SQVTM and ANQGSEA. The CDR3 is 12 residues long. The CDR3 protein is CSVADKRETQYF. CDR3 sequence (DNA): TGCAGCGTCGCTGACAAGCGGGAGACCCAGTACTTC.

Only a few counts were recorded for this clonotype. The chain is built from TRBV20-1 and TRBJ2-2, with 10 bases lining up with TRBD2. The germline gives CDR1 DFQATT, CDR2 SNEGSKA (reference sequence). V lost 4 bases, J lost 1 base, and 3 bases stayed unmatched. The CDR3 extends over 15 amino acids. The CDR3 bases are TGCAGTGCTACCAGACTAGCGGGGAACACCGGGGAGCTGTTTTTT. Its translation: CSATRLAGNTGELFF.

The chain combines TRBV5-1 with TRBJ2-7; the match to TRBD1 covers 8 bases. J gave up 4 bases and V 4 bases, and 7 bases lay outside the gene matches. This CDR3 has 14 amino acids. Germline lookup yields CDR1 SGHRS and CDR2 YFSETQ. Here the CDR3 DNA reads TGCGCCAGCAGCCCCCAGACAGGGGAGTACGAGCAGTACTTC. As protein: CASSPQTGEYEQYF.

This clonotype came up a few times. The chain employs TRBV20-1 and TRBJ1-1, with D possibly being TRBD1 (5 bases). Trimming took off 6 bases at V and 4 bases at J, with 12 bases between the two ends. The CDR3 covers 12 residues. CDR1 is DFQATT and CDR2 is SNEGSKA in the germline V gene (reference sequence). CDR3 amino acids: CSAGRGGTEAFF. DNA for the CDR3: TGCAGTGCAGGCCGGGGGGGCACTGAAGCTTTCTTT.

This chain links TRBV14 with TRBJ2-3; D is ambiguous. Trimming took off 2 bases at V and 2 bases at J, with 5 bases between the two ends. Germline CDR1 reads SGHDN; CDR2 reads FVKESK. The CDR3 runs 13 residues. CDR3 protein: CASSQLTTDTQYF. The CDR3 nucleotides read TGTGCCAGCAGCCAACTAACCACAGATACGCAGTATTTT.

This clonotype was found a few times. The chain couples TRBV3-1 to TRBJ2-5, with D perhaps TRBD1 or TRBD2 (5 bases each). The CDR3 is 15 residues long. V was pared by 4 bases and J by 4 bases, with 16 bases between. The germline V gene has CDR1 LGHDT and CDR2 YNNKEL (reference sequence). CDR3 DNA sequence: TGTGCCAGCAGCCGTGCAGGGACGGCCAGAGAGACCCAGTACTTC. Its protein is CASSRAGTARETQYF.

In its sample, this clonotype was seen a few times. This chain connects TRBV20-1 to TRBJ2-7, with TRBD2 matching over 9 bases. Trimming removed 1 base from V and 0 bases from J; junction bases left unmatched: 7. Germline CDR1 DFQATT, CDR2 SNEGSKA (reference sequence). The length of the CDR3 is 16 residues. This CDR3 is CSARVAAGGISYEQYF. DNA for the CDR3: TGCAGTGCTAGAGTCGCAGCGGGAGGAATCTCCTACGAGCAGTACTTC.

The CDR3 is CASSPQGASGGNEQFF. The CDR3 bases are TGTGCCAGCAGCCCCCAAGGGGCTAGCGGAGGAAATGAGCAGTTCTTC. The gene calls are TRBV9 and TRBJ2-1; 7 nucleotides align to TRBD2. The CDR3 runs 16 residues. After removal of 4 bases from V and 7 bases from J, the junction contained 14 bases not matched to a gene. Germline assignment: CDR1 SGDLS and CDR2 YYNGEE.

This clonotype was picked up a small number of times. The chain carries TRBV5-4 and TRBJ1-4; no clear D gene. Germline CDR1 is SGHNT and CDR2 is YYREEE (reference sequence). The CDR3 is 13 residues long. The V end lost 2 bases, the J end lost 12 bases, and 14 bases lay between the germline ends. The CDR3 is CASSFPGRDELFF. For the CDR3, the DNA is TGTGCCAGCAGCTTTCCTGGGCGAGATGAACTGTTTTTT.

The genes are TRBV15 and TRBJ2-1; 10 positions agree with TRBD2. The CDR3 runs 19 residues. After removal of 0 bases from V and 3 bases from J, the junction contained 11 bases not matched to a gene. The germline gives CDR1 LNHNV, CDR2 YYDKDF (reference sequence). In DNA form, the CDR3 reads TGTGCCACCAGCAGAGATGCATTGGAAGCGGGGGGGAACTACAATGAGCAGTTCTTC. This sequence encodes CATSRDALEAGGNYNEQFF.

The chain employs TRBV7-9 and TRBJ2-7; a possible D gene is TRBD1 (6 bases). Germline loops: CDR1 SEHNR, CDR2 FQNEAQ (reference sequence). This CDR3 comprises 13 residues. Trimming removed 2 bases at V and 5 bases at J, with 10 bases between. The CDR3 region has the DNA TGTGCCAGCAGCTTAAGCAGGGGAAACGAGCAGTACTTC. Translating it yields CASSLSRGNEQYF.

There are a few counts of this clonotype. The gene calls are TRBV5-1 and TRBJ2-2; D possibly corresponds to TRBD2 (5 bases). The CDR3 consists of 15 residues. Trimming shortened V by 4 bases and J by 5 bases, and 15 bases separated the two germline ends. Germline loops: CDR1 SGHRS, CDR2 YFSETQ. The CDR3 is CASSVDWRGTGELFF. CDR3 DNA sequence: TGCGCCAGCAGCGTGGACTGGAGAGGAACCGGGGAGCTGTTTTTT.

CDR3 loop: CASSERLAGPPETGELFF. Here the CDR3 DNA reads TGCGCCAGCAGCGAAAGACTAGCGGGACCCCCCGAGACCGGGGAGCTGTTTTTT. J is TRBJ2-2 and V is TRBV5-1, with 11 bases matching TRBD2. The V gene's germline CDR1 is SGHRS and CDR2 YFSETQ. The CDR3 contains 18 residues. Germline trimming cut 4 bases from V and 5 bases from J; bases unmatched to any gene: 13. The whole variable domain, remainder taken from reference TRBV5-1 and TRBJ2-2, is KAGVTQTPRYLIKTRGQQVTLSCSPISGHRSVSWYQQTPGQGLQFLFEYFSETQRNKGNFPGRFSGRQFSNSRSEMNVSTLELGDSALYLCASSERLAGPPETGELFFGEGSRLTVL.

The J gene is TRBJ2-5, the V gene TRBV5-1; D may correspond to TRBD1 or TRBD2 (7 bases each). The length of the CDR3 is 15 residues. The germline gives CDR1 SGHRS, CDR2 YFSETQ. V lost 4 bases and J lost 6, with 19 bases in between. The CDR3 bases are TGCGCCAGCAGCGCCCTGGCAGGGGGGGAAAAGACCCAGTACTTC. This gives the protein CASSALAGGEKTQYF.

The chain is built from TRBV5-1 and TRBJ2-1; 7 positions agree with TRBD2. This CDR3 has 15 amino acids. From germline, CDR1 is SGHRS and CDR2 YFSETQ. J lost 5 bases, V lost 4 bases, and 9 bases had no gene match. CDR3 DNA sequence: TGCGCCAGCAGCGGTGGGGGGGGTAGGGACAATGAGCAGTTCTTC. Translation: CASSGGGGRDNEQFF. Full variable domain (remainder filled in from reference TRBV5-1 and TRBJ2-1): KAGVTQTPRYLIKTRGQQVTLSCSPISGHRSVSWYQQTPGQGLQFLFEYFSETQRNKGNFPGRFSGRQFSNSRSEMNVSTLELGDSALYLCASSGGGGRDNEQFFGPGTRLTVL.

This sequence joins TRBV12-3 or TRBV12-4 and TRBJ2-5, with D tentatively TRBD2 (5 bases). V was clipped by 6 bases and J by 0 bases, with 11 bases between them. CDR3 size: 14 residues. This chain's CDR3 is CASSRGLNQETQYF. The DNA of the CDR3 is TGTGCCAGCAGCCGAGGACTGAACCAAGAGACCCAGTACTTC.

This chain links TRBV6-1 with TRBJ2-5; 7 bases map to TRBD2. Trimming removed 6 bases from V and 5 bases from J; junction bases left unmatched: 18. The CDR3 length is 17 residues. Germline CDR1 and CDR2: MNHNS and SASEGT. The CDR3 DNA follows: TGTGCCAGCAGACTTGGGACTACCGGGAGTTTCGGGGAGACCCAGTACTTC. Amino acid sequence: CASRLGTTGSFGETQYF.

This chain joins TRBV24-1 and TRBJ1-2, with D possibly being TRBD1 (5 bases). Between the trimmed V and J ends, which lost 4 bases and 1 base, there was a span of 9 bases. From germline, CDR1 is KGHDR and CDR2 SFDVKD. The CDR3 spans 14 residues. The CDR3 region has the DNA TGTGCCACCAGTGAACCGGGACTTAACTATGGCTACACCTTC. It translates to CATSEPGLNYGYTF.

CDR3 region: CSASIPSGSSGETQYF. CDR3 DNA sequence: TGCAGTGCTAGCATCCCTAGCGGGAGCTCAGGGGAGACCCAGTACTTC. The gene calls are TRBV20-1 and TRBJ2-5; 10 nucleotides align to TRBD2. Germline V gene data show CDR1 as DFQATT and CDR2 as SNEGSKA (reference sequence). The CDR3 covers 16 residues. The J segment lost 5 bases and the V segment lost 3 bases, leaving 12 bases of the junction unmatched.

The CDR3 nucleotides are TGTGCCAGCAGCTTGTTCGGGGGGCCGGCTGAAGCTTTCTTT. Residues: CASSLFGGPAEAFF. The V call is TRBV5-5, the J call TRBJ1-1, with a tentative D call TRBD1 (6 bases). Germline CDR1 and CDR2: SGHKS and YYEKEE (reference sequence). The germline V and J ends were trimmed by 1 base and 6 bases, with 13 bases remaining between them. This CDR3 is built from 14 residues. The full variable domain, rest sourced from reference TRBV5-5 and TRBJ1-1, is DAGVTQSPTHLIKTRGQQVTLRCSPISGHKSVSWYQQVLGQGPQFIFQYYEKEERGRGNFPDRFSARQFPNYSSELNVNALLLGDSALYLCASSLFGGPAEAFFGQGTRLTVV.

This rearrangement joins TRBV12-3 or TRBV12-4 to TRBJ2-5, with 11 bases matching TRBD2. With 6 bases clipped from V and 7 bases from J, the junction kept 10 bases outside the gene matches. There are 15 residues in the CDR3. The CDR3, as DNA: TGTGCCAGCAGCTTCCTGACTAGCGGGGAGGGGACCCAGTACTTC. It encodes CASSFLTSGEGTQYF.

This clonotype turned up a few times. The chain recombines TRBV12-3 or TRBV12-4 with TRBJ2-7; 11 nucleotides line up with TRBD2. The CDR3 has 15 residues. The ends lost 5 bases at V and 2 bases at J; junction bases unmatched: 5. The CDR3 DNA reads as TGTGCCAGCAGTCACGGGACTAGCGGAACCTACGAGCAGTACTTC. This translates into CASSHGTSGTYEQYF.